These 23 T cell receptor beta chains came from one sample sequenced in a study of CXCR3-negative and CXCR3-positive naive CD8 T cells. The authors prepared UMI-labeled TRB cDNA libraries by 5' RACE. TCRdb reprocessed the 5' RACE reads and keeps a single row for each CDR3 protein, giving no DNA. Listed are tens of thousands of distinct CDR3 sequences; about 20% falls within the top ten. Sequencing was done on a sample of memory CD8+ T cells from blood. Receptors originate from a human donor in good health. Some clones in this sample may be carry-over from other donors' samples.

The CDR3 region is CASSREYDIQYF. This sequence joins TRBV3-1 and TRBJ2-4. This CDR3 contains 12 residues. The V gene's germline CDR1 is LGHDT and CDR2 YNNKEL (reference sequence).

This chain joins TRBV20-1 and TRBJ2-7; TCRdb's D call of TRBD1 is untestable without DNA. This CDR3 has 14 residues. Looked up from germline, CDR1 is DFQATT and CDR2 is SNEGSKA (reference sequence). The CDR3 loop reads CSAKHGTQSYEQYF.

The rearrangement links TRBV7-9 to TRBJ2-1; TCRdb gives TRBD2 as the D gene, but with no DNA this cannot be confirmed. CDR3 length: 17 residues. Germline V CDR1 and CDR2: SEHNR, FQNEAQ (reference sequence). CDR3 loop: CASSLERLAGGYNEQFF.

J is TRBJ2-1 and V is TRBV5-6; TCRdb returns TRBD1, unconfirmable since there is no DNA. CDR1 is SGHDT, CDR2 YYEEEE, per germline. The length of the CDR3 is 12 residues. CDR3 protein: CASRRQGNEQFF.

The CDR3 loop reads CASSSGLAGASSYNEQFF. The rearrangement joins TRBV28 to TRBJ2-1; there is no DNA to check the TCRdb D call of TRBD2. Germline V gene sequence: CDR1 MDHEN, CDR2 SYDVKM. The CDR3 is made up of 18 amino acids.

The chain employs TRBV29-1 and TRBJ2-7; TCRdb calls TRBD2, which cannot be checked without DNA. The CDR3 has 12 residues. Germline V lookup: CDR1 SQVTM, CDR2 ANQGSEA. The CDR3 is CSAEGDSYEQYF.

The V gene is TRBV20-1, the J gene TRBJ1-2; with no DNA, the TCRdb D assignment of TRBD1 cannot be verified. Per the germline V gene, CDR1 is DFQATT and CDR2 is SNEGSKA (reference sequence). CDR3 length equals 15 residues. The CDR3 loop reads CSARWVAGGLYGYTF.

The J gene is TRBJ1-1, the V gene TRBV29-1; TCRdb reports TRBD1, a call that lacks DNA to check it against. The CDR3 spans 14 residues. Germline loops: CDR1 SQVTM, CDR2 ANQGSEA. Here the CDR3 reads CSVVGMTVSTEAFF. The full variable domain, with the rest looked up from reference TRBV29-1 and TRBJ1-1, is SAVISQKPSRDICQRGTSLTIQCQVDSQVTMMFWYRQQPGQSLTLIATANQGSEATYESGFVIDKFPISRPNLTFSTLTVSNMSPEDSSIYLCSVVGMTVSTEAFFGQGTRLTVV.

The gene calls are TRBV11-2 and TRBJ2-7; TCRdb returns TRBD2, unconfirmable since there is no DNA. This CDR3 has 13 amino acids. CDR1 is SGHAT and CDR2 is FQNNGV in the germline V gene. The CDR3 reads CASSLGLGNEQYF.

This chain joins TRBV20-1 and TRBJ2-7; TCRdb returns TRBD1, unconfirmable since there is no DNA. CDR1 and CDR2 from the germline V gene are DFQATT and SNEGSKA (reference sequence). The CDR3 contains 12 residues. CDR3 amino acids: CSARLDRGEQYF.

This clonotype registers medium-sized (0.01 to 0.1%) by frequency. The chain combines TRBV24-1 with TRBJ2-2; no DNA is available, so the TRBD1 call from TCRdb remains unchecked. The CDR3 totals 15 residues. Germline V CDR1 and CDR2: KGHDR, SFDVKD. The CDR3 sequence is CATSEGDRDTGELFF.

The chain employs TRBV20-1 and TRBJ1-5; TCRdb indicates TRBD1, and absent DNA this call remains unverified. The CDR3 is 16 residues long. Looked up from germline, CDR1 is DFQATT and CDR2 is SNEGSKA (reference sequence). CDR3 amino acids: CSARDIEQGDNQPQHF.

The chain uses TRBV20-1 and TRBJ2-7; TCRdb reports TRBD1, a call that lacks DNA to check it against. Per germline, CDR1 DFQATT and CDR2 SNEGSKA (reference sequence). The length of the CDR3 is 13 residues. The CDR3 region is CSARGTNSYEQYF.

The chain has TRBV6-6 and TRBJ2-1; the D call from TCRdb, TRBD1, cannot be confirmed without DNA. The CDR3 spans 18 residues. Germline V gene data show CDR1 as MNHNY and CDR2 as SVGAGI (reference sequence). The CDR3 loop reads CASSYSGPGGSPYNEQFF.

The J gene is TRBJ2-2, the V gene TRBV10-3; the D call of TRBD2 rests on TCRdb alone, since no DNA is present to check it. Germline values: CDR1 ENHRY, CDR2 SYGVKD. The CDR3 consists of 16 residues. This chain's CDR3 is CAISGGAGGSTGELFF.

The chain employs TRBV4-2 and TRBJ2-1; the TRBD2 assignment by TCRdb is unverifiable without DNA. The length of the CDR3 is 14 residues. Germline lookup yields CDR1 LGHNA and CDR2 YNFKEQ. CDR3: CASSQGQEVNEQFF.

Here the CDR3 reads CSVVSLADSYEQYF. V is TRBV29-1 and J is TRBJ2-7; absent DNA, TCRdb's TRBD2 call cannot be checked. In germline, CDR1 is SQVTM, CDR2 ANQGSEA. The CDR3 runs 14 residues.

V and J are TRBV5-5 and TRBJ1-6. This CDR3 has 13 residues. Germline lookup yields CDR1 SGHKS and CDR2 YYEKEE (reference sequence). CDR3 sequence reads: CASRRRTNSPLHF.

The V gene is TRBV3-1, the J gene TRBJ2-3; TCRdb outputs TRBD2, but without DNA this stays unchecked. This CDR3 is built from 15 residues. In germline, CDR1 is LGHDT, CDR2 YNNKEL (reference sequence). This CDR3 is CASSHRAGEPDTQYF.

CDR3 loop: CSVGDRGGSPLHF. V gene TRBV29-1 combines with J gene TRBJ1-6; TCRdb lists TRBD1, though no DNA is available to test this call. CDR1 is SQVTM and CDR2 is ANQGSEA in the germline V gene. The length of the CDR3 is 13 residues.

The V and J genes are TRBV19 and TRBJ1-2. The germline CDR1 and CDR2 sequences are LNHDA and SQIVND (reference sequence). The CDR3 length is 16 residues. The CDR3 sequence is CASTPREGSTSYGYTF.

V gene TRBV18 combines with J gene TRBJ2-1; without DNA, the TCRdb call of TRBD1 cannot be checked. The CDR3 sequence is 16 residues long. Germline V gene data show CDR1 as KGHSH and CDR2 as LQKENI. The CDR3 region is CASSPAGTEANNEQFF. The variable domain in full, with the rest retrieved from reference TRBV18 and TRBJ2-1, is NAGVMQNPRHLVRRRGQEARLRCSPMKGHSHVYWYRQLPEEGLKFMVYLQKENIIDESGMPKERFSAEFPKEGPSILRIQQVVRGDSAAYFCASSPAGTEANNEQFFGPGTRLTVL.

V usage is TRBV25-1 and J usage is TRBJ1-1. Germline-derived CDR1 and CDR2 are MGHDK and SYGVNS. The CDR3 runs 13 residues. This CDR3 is CASRFQEGTEAFF.